This TCR beta chain was sequenced for a study of blood T cell repertoires in COVID-19 (dated by TCRdb to 2019 to 2021). In terms of the full investigation: Samples covering the acute and convalescent phases of COVID-19 were provided by collaborators in the United States, Italy and Spain. A de-identified subject ID, COVID-19 status, age in years and sex were almost always included in the sample metadata. The samples were drawn from two sources: the first 160 participants of the ongoing ImmuneRACE study, and about 1,300 subjects contributed by 6 global collaborators. Subjects who had been exposed to COVID-19, were actively infected with it, or had recovered from it provided the deeply sampled blood TCRbeta repertoires that made up the dataset. A freely available public database, intended as a resource for researchers studying the immune response to SARS-CoV-2, is where the repertoires were released. The material from the prospective study consisted of cDNA or gDNA derived from T cells, B-cell-depleted T cells, or PBMCs. Where available, HLA class I and class II types were taken from metadata supplied by the sample provider and were not determined by assay-based typing.

The paper as a whole reports these results and caveats: How much clinical and demographic metadata was included differed by source and by participant, and the metadata was provided uncurated.

Participants in the prospective study were aged about 18 to 95 years, lived in about two dozen United States geographic areas, and enrolled through a virtual design. In the prospective study, cohorts were assigned on the basis of participant-reported clinical history obtained from a screening survey and a study questionnaire. Recovered participants in ImmuneRACE Cohort 3 were defined as having two consecutive negative NP/OP PCR tests, clearance from a healthcare professional, or resolution of symptoms. Mobile phlebotomists in the prospective study collected whole blood, serum and a nasopharyngeal or oropharyngeal swab from every participant. Over a roughly two-month period, participants in the prospective study had the option of providing additional blood draws and questionnaires. Prospective study blood samples were shipped either frozen or at room temperature before DNA extraction. TCRbeta CDR3 regions were amplified from genomic DNA by means of the immunoSEQ Assay, a bias-controlled multiplex PCR. The source study handled its data this way. Within the assay, amplification of reference gene primers was used to estimate how many nucleated cells each sample contained. Sequence reads were collapsed and filtered to measure the absolute abundance of every unique TCRbeta CDR3 rearrangement. For each sample, productive Simpson clonality was calculated as the square root of Simpson's diversity index over productive rearrangements. TCRdb carries this immuneACCESS record with in-frame sequences only. Its versions omit some clonotypes, under half of them owing to an unresolved V gene in the studies checked, with the rest unexplained. D and trimming come from the DNA, and the V and J calls and clone size come from that table. This sample holds over 300,000 clones; 65% to 90% were observed only once. 8.5% to 12% of the sample is in the top ten clones.

Regarding this clone: The antigen this receptor binds is unknown. Base qualities are not at hand, and no much larger clone is one base apart.

Specimen: PBMCs or T cells enriched from blood (not recorded which). This TCR was recovered from a young woman who had recovered from COVID-19.

The sequence in DNA is TGTGCCAGCAGCTCCCGACAGGCCGATAACAATCAGCCCCAGCATTTT. Translated, this is CASSSRQADNNQPQHF. The sequence links TRBV7-9 to TRBJ1-5, with a tentative D gene TRBD1 over 6 matching bases. Taken from cysteine to phenylalanine, the CDR3 has 16 residues. CDR3 DNA only is kept here, 48 bases in frame from base 1. Via the germline V gene (reference sequence), CDR1 is SEHNR and CDR2 FQNEAQ. V drops 4 bases and J drops 3 bases, leaving 16 bases in between.